This T cell receptor beta chain was profiled in a study of early T cells in non-severe SARS-CoV-2 infection. Study at large: Alpha and beta chains were unpaired, from unsorted whole-blood bulk RNA.

The CDR3 length is 14 residues. Germline trimming cut 0 bases from V and 10 bases from J; bases unmatched to any gene: 9. Germline V CDR1 and CDR2: DFQATT, SNEGSKA (reference sequence). This clonotype qualifies as medium-sized. Its antigen remains unidentified. Researchers attached unique molecular identifiers to individual cDNA molecules. TCRdb re-called the 5' RACE reads through MiXCR, storing one row per CDR3 protein. The table records tens of thousands of distinct CDR3 sequences, about 3.7% of them present only once. Study observations and caveats: Anti-spike CD8 responses were favored by VDJdb matching, which missed private and CD4 specificities.

Sequenced material: whole blood. The source is an adult who was a healthcare worker with PCR-confirmed SARS-CoV-2 infection or an uninfected control (not recorded which). The chain has TRBV20-1 and TRBJ2-7; 10 bases agree with TRBD1. CDR3 DNA: TGCAGTGCTAGAGATCGCCGGGACAGGGGTAAACAGTACTTC. It translates to CSARDRRDRGKQYF.